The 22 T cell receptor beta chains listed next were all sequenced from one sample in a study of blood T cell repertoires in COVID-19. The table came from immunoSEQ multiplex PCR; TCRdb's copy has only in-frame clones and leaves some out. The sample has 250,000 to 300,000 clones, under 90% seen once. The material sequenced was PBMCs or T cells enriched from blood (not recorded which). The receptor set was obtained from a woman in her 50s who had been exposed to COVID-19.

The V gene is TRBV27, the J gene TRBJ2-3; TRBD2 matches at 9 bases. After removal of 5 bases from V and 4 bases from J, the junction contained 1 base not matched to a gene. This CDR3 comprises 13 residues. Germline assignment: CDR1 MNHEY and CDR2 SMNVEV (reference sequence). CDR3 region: CASSPSGADTQYF. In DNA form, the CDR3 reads TGTGCCAGCAGTCCTAGCGGGGCAGATACGCAGTATTTT.

The chain's CDR3 is CASSLTPLAGGPVEQFF. DNA of the CDR3: TGTGCCAGCAGTCTCACCCCACTAGCGGGGGGGCCTGTTGAGCAGTTCTTC. This chain connects TRBV28 to TRBJ2-1, with 13 bases aligning to TRBD2. The CDR3 is made up of 17 amino acids. Germline CDR1 and CDR2: MDHEN and SYDVKM. V was pared by 5 bases and J by 9 bases, with 13 bases of the junction left unmatched.

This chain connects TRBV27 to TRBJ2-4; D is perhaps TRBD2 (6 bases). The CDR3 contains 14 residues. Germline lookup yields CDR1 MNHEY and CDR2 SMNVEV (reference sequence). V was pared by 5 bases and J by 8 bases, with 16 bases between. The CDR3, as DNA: TGTGCCAGCAGTCTTAAGACTAGAGGGGACATTCAGTACTTC. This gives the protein CASSLKTRGDIQYF.

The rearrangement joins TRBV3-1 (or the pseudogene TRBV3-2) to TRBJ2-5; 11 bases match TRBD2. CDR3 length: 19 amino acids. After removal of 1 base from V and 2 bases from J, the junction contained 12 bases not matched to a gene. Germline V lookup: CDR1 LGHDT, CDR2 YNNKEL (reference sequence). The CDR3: CASSQGHPSGGPRQETQYF. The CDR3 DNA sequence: TGTGCCAGCAGCCAAGGTCACCCTAGCGGGGGGCCGAGGCAAGAGACCCAGTACTTC.

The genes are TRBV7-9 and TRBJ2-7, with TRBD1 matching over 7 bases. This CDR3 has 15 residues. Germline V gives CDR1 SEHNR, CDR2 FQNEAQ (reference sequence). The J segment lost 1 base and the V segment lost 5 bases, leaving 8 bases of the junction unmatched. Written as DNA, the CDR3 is TGTGCCAGCAGCCCGGGACAGCAGGAATCCTACGAGCAGTACTTC. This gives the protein CASSPGQQESYEQYF.

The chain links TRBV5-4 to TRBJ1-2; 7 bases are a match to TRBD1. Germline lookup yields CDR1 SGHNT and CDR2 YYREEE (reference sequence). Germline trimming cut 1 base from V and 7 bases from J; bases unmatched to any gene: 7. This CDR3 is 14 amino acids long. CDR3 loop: CASSLPRQGLGYTF. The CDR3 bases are TGTGCCAGCAGCTTGCCTAGACAGGGCCTTGGCTACACCTTC.

The CDR3 reads CSGGQGKTYEQYF. The CDR3 DNA reads as TGCAGCGGAGGACAGGGGAAAACCTACGAGCAGTACTTC. The gene calls are TRBV29-1 and TRBJ2-7, with 9 nucleotides matching TRBD1. Germline CDR1 and CDR2: SQVTM and ANQGSEA. The CDR3 has 13 amino acids. Unmatched junction bases numbered 6, after V lost 7 bases and J lost 2 bases.

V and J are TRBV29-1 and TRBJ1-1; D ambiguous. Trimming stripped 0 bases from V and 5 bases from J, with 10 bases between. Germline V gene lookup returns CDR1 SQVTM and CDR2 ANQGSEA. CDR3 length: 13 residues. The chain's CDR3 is CSVEELAGTEAFF. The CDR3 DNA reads TGCAGCGTTGAAGAATTGGCAGGAACTGAAGCTTTCTTT. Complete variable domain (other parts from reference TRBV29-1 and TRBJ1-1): SAVISQKPSRDICQRGTSLTIQCQVDSQVTMMFWYRQQPGQSLTLIATANQGSEATYESGFVIDKFPISRPNLTFSTLTVSNMSPEDSSIYLCSVEELAGTEAFFGQGTRLTVV.

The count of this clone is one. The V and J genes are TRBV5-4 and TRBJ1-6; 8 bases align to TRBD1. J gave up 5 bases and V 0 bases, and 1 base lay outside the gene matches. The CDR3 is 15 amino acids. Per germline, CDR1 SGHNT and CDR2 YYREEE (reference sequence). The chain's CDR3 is CASSLATGDNSPLHF. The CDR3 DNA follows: TGTGCCAGCAGCTTGGCGACAGGGGATAATTCACCCCTCCACTTT. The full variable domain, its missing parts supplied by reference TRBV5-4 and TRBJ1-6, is ETGVTQSPTHLIKTRGQQVTLRCSSQSGHNTVSWYQQALGQGPQFIFQYYREEENGRGNFPPRFSGLQFPNYSSELNVNALELDDSALYLCASSLATGDNSPLHFGNGTRLTVT.

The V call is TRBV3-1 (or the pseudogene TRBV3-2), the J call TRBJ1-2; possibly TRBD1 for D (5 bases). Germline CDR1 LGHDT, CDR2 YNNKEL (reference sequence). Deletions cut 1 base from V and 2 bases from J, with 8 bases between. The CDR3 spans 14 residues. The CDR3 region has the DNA TGTGCCAGCAGCCAAGCATCAGGGAACTATGGCTACACCTTC. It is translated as CASSQASGNYGYTF.

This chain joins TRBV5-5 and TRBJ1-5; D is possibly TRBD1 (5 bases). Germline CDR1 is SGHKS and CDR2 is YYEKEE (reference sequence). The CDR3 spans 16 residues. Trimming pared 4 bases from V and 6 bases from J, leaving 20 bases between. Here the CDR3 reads CASSPDVGAPGQPQHF. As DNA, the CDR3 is TGTGCCAGCAGCCCGGATGTAGGGGCTCCGGGTCAGCCCCAGCATTTT. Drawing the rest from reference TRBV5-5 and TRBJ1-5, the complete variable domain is DAGVTQSPTHLIKTRGQQVTLRCSPISGHKSVSWYQQVLGQGPQFIFQYYEKEERGRGNFPDRFSARQFPNYSSELNVNALLLGDSALYLCASSPDVGAPGQPQHFGDGTRLSIL.

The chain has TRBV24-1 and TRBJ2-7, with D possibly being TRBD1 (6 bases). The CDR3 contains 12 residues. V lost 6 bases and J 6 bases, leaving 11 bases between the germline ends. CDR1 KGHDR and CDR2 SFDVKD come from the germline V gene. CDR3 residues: CATSTGTSEQYF. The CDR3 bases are TGTGCCACCAGTACAGGGACAAGCGAGCAGTACTTC.

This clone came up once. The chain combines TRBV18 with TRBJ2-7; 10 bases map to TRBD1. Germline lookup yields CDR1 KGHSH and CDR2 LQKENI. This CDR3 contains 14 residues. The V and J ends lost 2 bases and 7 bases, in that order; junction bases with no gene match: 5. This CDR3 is CASSPVGTGVEQYF. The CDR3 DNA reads TGTGCCAGCTCACCAGTCGGGACAGGGGTTGAGCAGTACTTC.

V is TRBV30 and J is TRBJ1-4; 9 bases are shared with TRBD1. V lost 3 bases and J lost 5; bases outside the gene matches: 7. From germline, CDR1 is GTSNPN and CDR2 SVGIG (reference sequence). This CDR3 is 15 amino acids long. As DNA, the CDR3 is TGTGCCTGGAGAGAAACCGGGACAGGGAATGAAAAACTGTTTTTT. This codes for CAWRETGTGNEKLFF.

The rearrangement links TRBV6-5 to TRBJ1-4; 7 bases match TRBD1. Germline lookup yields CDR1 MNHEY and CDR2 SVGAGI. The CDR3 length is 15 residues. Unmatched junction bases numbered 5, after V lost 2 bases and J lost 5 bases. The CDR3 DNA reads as TGTGCCAGCAGTTACGAACAGGGGAGGAATGAAAAACTGTTTTTT. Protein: CASSYEQGRNEKLFF.

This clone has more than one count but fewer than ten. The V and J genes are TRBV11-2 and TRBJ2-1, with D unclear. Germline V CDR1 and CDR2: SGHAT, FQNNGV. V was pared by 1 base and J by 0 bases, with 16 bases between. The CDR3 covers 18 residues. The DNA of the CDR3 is TGTGCCAGCAGCTTAGGTTCTAAGTCTACCTTCTCCTACAATGAGCAGTTCTTC. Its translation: CASSLGSKSTFSYNEQFF.

The CDR3 is CASSYPPETWGYTF. For the CDR3, the DNA is TGTGCCAGCAGTTATCCCCCGGAGACTTGGGGCTACACCTTC. This chain joins TRBV6-2 or TRBV6-3 and TRBJ1-2; D gene unclear. This CDR3 spans 14 amino acids. Germline V gene lookup returns CDR1 MNHEY and CDR2 SVGEGT. Trimming took 3 bases from V and 8 from J, leaving 16 bases between them.

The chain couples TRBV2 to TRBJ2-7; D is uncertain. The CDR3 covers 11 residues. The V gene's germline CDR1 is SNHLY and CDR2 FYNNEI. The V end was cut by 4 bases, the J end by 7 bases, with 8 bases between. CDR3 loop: CASSAKLEQYF. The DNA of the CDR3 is TGTGCCAGCAGTGCTAAATTGGAGCAGTACTTC.

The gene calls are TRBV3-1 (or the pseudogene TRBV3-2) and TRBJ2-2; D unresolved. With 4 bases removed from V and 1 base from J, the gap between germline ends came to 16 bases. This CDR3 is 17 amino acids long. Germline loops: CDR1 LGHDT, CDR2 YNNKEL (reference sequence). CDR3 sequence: CASSLYAITLNTGELFF. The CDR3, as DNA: TGTGCCAGCAGCCTCTATGCGATCACCCTGAACACCGGGGAGCTGTTTTTT.

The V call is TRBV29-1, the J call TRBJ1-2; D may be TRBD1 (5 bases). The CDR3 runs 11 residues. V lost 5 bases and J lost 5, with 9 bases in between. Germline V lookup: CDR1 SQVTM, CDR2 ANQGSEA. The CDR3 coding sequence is TGCAGCGTTCTGACAGCTTATGGCTACACCTTC. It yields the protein CSVLTAYGYTF.

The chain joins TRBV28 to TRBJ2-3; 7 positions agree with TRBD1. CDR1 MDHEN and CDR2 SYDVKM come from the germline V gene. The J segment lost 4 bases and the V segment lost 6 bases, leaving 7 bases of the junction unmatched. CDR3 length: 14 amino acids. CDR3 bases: TGTGCCAGCAGAACCTCAGGGGGTGCAGATACGCAGTATTTT. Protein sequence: CASRTSGGADTQYF.

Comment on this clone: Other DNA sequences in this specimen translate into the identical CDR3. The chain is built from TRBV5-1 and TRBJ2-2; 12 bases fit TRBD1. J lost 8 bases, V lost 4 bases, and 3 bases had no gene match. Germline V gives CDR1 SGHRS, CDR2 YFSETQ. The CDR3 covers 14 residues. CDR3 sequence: CASSRGQGAGELFF. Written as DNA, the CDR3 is TGCGCCAGCAGCAGGGGACAGGGGGCAGGGGAGCTGTTTTTT.